This entry lists 9 T cell receptor beta chains sequenced from one sample in a study of T cells after yellow fever vaccination. TCRdb re-called the 5' RACE reads through MiXCR, storing one row per CDR3 protein. The sample lists about 46,000 distinct CDR3 sequences, 5.5% to 8% occurring once. The sequenced sample was PBMCs, either bulk or a sorted T-cell subset (CD4+, CD8+, memory, or dextramer-sorted; not recorded which), obtained 45 days after the yellow fever booster vaccination. The origin of the receptors is a man under 40 who received the YFV17D yellow fever vaccine.

For the CDR3, the DNA is TGTGCCAGCAGCTACCCGAGGACAGGGAGAAAAGAGACCCAGTACTTC. Translated, it gives CASSYPRTGRKETQYF. The chain carries TRBV7-8 and TRBJ2-5, with 8 positions matching TRBD1. Germline loops: CDR1 SGHVS, CDR2 FQNEAQ. The CDR3 is 16 amino acids. The junction had 10 bases not matched to a gene; V was cut back by 4 bases and J by 3 bases. The whole variable domain, filled in from reference TRBV7-8 and TRBJ2-5, reads GAGVSQSPRYKVAKRGQDVALRCDPISGHVSLFWYQQALGQGPEFLTYFQNEAQLDKSGLPSDRFFAERPEGSVSTLKIQRTQQEDSAVYLCASSYPRTGRKETQYFGPGTRLLVL.

There are a few counts of this clonotype. V is TRBV7-2 and J is TRBJ1-1, with 7 bases aligning to TRBD1. The junction had 6 bases not matched to a gene; V was cut back by 2 bases and J by 6 bases. CDR1 is SGHTA, CDR2 FQGNSA, per germline. This CDR3 region has 14 residues. CDR3 region: CASSLLGDSSEAFF. The CDR3 nucleotides read TGTGCCAGCAGCTTACTTGGGGACAGCTCTGAAGCTTTCTTT.

This clonotype showed up many times. J is TRBJ2-1 and V is TRBV7-9; possible D gene TRBD2, 7 bases. Germline CDR1 and CDR2: SEHNR and FQNEAQ (reference sequence). The CDR3 runs to 16 residues. The V gene lost 5 bases and the J gene lost 7 bases, with 21 bases spanning the gap. Written as DNA, the CDR3 is TGTGCCAGCAGCAGGGGGGCGGGAGTTTCGGAAAATGAGCAGTTCTTC. Protein sequence: CASSRGAGVSENEQFF.

This clonotype was seen at least ten times. V gene TRBV30 combines with J gene TRBJ2-2, with D unresolved. The CDR3 runs 13 residues. V dropped 0 bases and J dropped 7 bases, with 9 bases sitting between them. The V gene's germline CDR1 is GTSNPN and CDR2 SVGIG (reference sequence). This chain's CDR3 is CAWSVQSIGELFF. The CDR3 nucleotides read TGTGCCTGGAGTGTACAATCTATCGGGGAGCTGTTTTTT.

This clonotype was found many times. The chain has TRBV20-1 and TRBJ2-7, with D perhaps TRBD2 (5 bases). The CDR3 has 12 amino acids. The germline gives CDR1 DFQATT, CDR2 SNEGSKA (reference sequence). The ends were cut back, 6 bases at V and 5 bases at J, with 14 bases in the middle. CDR3 sequence reads: CSALYLGDEQYF. DNA of the CDR3: TGCAGTGCGCTCTATTTGGGAGACGAGCAGTACTTC.

There are many counts of this clonotype. The V and J genes are TRBV6-2 or TRBV6-3 and TRBJ1-5; D is possibly TRBD1 (5 bases). The CDR3 totals 15 residues. V shed 0 bases and J shed 10 bases, with 16 bases lying between them. Looked up from germline, CDR1 is MNHEY and CDR2 is SVGEGT. The CDR3 is CASSYSRQGIFPQHF. The CDR3 nucleotides are TGTGCCAGCAGTTACTCGAGGCAGGGTATATTCCCCCAGCATTTT.

This clonotype has a count of ten or more. The chain recombines TRBV25-1 with TRBJ2-2, with 7 bases matching TRBD2. The CDR3 is 16 amino acids. The V gene end was trimmed by 4 bases and the J gene end by 0 bases; junction bases not matched to a gene: 5. The germline V gene has CDR1 MGHDK and CDR2 SYGVNS. Here the CDR3 DNA reads TGTGCCAGCAGTGGCCTGACTAGCCCGAACACCGGGGAGCTGTTTTTT. This encodes CASSGLTSPNTGELFF.

This clonotype was observed once. Being one base from a much bigger clone, this may be a read error. The rearrangement joins TRBV20-1 to TRBJ2-1; maybe TRBD1 (6 bases). CDR1 and CDR2 from the germline V gene are DFQATT and SNEGSKA (reference sequence). This CDR3 region has 17 residues. The CDR3 coding sequence is TGCTGTGCTAATGACGAGACGGGACAAATTTCCTACAATGAGCAGTTCTTC. Its translation: CCANDETGQISYNEQFF.

This clonotype was seen more than once but under ten times. V usage is TRBV9 and J usage is TRBJ2-1, with D tentatively TRBD2 (6 bases). Trimming stripped 3 bases from V and 4 bases from J, with 17 bases between. From germline, CDR1 is SGDLS and CDR2 YYNGEE. The CDR3 has 16 residues. CDR3 in DNA: TGTGCCAGCAGCGAGAGTCCTCGGGGGTTATACAATGAGCAGTTCTTC. It translates to CASSESPRGLYNEQFF.